This T cell receptor beta chain derives from a study of OX40 agonist ivuxolimab in advanced cancers. In germline, CDR1 is LNHDA, CDR2 SQIVND (reference sequence). This CDR3 region has 12 residues. V dropped 6 bases and J dropped 8 bases, with 13 bases sitting between them. Using immunoSEQ multiplex PCR, the repertoire was profiled, and TCRdb retains in-frame clones only, with some absent. Of 45,000 to 70,000 clones in the sample, 70% to 90% were seen once. Specimen: CD4+ or CD8+ T cells sorted from blood, collected in a trial of the OX40 agonist ivuxolimab. The chain uses TRBV19 and TRBJ1-2; D is perhaps TRBD1 (5 bases). The sequence came from an adult with an advanced solid tumor such as melanoma, head and neck, liver or kidney cancer. The CDR3 DNA reads TGTGCCAGTAGAGACAGCCTTACGGGCTACACCTTC. Its translation: CASRDSLTGYTF. The variable domain in full, with the rest retrieved from reference TRBV19 and TRBJ1-2, is DGGITQSPKYLFRKEGQNVTLSCEQNLNHDAMYWYRQDPGQGLRLIYYSQIVNDFQKGDIAEGYSVSREKKESFPLTVTSAQKNPTAFYLCASRDSLTGYTFGSGTRLTVV.